The 19 T cell receptor beta chains below come from one sample, sequenced in a study of breast tumors, draining lymph nodes, adjacent tissues. TCRdb reprocessed the multiplex PCR reads via MiXCR and lists one record per CDR3 protein. The sample has roughly 220,000 distinct CDR3 sequences; nearly 35% are singletons. Breast cancer patients provided tissue from their axillary draining lymph nodes. The sequenced material came from axillary lymph node tissue. These TCRs come from a female donor with breast cancer. Some clones in this sample may be carry-over from other donors' samples.

This chain uses TRBV10-1 with TRBJ2-1; 11 bases align to TRBD2. Trimming cost V 0 bases and J 6 bases; bases outside gene matches: 7. This CDR3 is built from 17 residues. The germline V gene has CDR1 WNHNN and CDR2 SYGVQD (reference sequence). The CDR3 DNA sequence: TGCGCCAGCAGTGAGTCGCTTAGCGGGAGGGCCCGCAATGAGCAGTTCTTC. Translated, it gives CASSESLSGRARNEQFF.

This clonotype was detected ten times or more. The chain combines TRBV4-1 with TRBJ2-5, with 11 positions matching TRBD2. Trimming at V came to 3 bases and at J to 1 base, leaving 4 bases not matched to a gene. Germline V lookup: CDR1 MGHRA, CDR2 YSYEKL. The CDR3 is 16 amino acids. CDR3 region: CASSHPGLAVQETQYF. In nucleotides, the CDR3 is TGCGCCAGCAGCCATCCGGGACTAGCGGTCCAAGAGACCCAGTACTTC.

V is TRBV25-1 and J is TRBJ2-5, with 13 bases aligning to TRBD2. V gave up 4 bases and J gave up 6 bases; unmatched junction bases: 11. The length of the CDR3 is 17 residues. The germline gives CDR1 MGHDK, CDR2 SYGVNS. The CDR3 here is CASSASPLAGGPKTQYF. CDR3 nucleotide sequence: TGTGCCAGCAGTGCTAGCCCACTAGCGGGAGGGCCGAAGACCCAGTACTTC.

The gene calls are TRBV9 and TRBJ2-1; 10 bases line up with TRBD2. The CDR3 consists of 18 residues. V trimming: 4 bases; J trimming: 6 bases; junction bases outside the gene matches: 16. CDR1 and CDR2 (germline): SGDLS, YYNGEE. The CDR3 DNA reads TGTGCCAGCAGCCCCTTGGGGGGACTAGCGAGAGAGGCCAATGAGCAGTTCTTC. Translation gives CASSPLGGLAREANEQFF.

About this clonotype: A much larger clone differs from this one at a single base, so this may be a read error. The CDR3 nucleotides are TGTGCCATCAGTGAGCCTAGTAGCGGGGGCTACAATGAGCAGTTCTTC. Amino acids: CAISEPSSGGYNEQFF. V is TRBV10-3 and J is TRBJ2-1, with 9 nucleotides matching TRBD2. CDR1 is ENHRY and CDR2 is SYGVKD in the germline V gene. The CDR3 extends over 16 amino acids. The junction had 5 bases not matched to a gene; V was cut back by 2 bases and J by 3 bases.

This clonotype was detected ten times or more. The chain links TRBV7-9 to TRBJ2-3, with 10 bases identical to TRBD1. V lost 5 bases to trimming and J lost 6 bases; unmatched junction nucleotides: 8. The CDR3 contains 15 residues. Germline V gene lookup returns CDR1 SEHNR and CDR2 FQNEAQ (reference sequence). The CDR3 DNA is TGTGCCAGCAGCGCCGGGACAGGGGCCTGGGATACGCAGTATTTT. Residues: CASSAGTGAWDTQYF.

Ten or more counts support this clonotype. J is TRBJ1-5 and V is TRBV19, with 8 bases that match TRBD1. V gave up 9 bases and J gave up 0 bases; unmatched junction bases: 7. Germline values: CDR1 LNHDA, CDR2 SQIVND (reference sequence). The CDR3 loop spans 15 amino acids. CDR3 DNA: TGTGCCAGCGACAGGGGAAAATATAGCAATCAGCCCCAGCATTTT. Its protein product is CASDRGKYSNQPQHF.

The chain couples TRBV20-1 to TRBJ2-3, with D maybe TRBD1 (5 bases). This CDR3 contains 14 residues. CDR1 DFQATT and CDR2 SNEGSKA come from the germline V gene (reference sequence). The CDR3 reads CSAQGALSTDTQYF. The CDR3 DNA reads as TGCAGCGCCCAAGGGGCCCTTAGCACAGATACGCAGTATTTT.

This clonotype was seen ten or more times. The chain uses TRBV2 and TRBJ2-5; the D is unclear. Germline V gene lookup returns CDR1 SNHLY and CDR2 FYNNEI. V was shortened by 2 bases and J by 5 bases, with 3 bases between the two germline ends. The CDR3 totals 11 residues. The CDR3 sequence is CASSERETQYF. The CDR3 coding sequence is TGTGCCAGCAGTGAAAGGGAGACCCAGTACTTC. The full variable domain, completed using reference TRBV2 and TRBJ2-5, is EPEVTQTPSHQVTQMGQEVILRCVPISNHLYFYWYRQILGQKVEFLVSFYNNEISEKSEIFDDQFSVERPDGSNFTLKIRSTKLEDSAMYFCASSERETQYFGPGTRLLVL.

J is TRBJ1-3 and V is TRBV7-3; D unclear. This CDR3 spans 13 amino acids. V was trimmed by 9 bases and J by 4 bases, leaving 13 bases between them. Germline CDR1 and CDR2: SGHTA and FQGTGA. The CDR3 reads CARMASGGNTIYF. DNA for the CDR3: TGTGCCAGGATGGCTAGCGGGGGAAACACCATATATTTT.

This clonotype showed up many times. V is TRBV20-1 and J is TRBJ2-1; 14 nucleotides line up with TRBD2. The CDR3 is made up of 15 amino acids. V shed 6 bases and J 5 bases; nucleotides not matched to a gene: 6. In germline, CDR1 is DFQATT, CDR2 SNEGSKA (reference sequence). CDR3 DNA sequence: TGCAGTGCCTCGGGACTAGCGGGAGTCGACAATGAGCAGTTCTTC. Translation: CSASGLAGVDNEQFF.

This chain links TRBV7-9 with TRBJ2-5; D uncertain. The ends were cut back, 2 bases at V and 5 bases at J, with 21 bases in the middle. The CDR3 is 17 residues long. Germline loops: CDR1 SEHNR, CDR2 FQNEAQ (reference sequence). CDR3 in amino acids: CASSLLVGPRAGETQYF. The CDR3 region has the DNA TGTGCCAGCAGCTTACTCGTCGGGCCACGGGCCGGGGAGACCCAGTACTTC.

V and J are TRBV27 and TRBJ2-5; possibly TRBD2 for D (7 bases). With 4 bases removed from V and 7 bases from J, the gap between germline ends came to 19 bases. CDR3 length: 15 amino acids. Germline CDR1 is MNHEY and CDR2 is SMNVEV (reference sequence). The chain's CDR3 is CASSYGGGGAGTQYF. The DNA for the CDR3 is TGTGCCAGCAGTTATGGGGGCGGGGGAGCCGGGACCCAGTACTTC.

Many counts were recorded for this clonotype. The chain carries TRBV20-1 and TRBJ2-1; TRBD2 aligns across 8 bases. The CDR3 contains 14 residues. Trimming cost V 0 bases and J 13 bases; bases outside gene matches: 11. Germline CDR1 DFQATT, CDR2 SNEGSKA (reference sequence). The CDR3 spells CSARDGREGVKQFF. The CDR3 bases are TGCAGTGCTAGAGATGGACGGGAGGGGGTGAAACAGTTCTTC.

At least ten counts were recorded for this clonotype. The chain combines TRBV15 with TRBJ2-6; D gene uncertain. Germline V gene data show CDR1 as LNHNV and CDR2 as YYDKDF (reference sequence). With 5 bases removed from V and 0 bases from J, the gap between germline ends came to 5 bases. The CDR3 length is 14 residues. This CDR3 is CATSSYSGANVLTF. CDR3 nucleotide sequence: TGTGCCACCAGCTCCTACTCTGGGGCCAACGTCCTGACTTTC.

This chain uses TRBV2 with TRBJ1-4, with D perhaps matching TRBD1 (6 bases). With 6 bases removed from V and 8 bases from J, the gap between germline ends came to 19 bases. The V gene's germline CDR1 is SNHLY and CDR2 FYNNEI. The CDR3 totals 15 residues. The CDR3 nucleotides are TGTGCCAGCAGAGATCGTCCAGGGGAGGAGGAAAAACTGTTTTTT. As protein: CASRDRPGEEEKLFF.

This clonotype was counted many times. J is TRBJ2-5 and V is TRBV7-4, with 7 bases identical to TRBD2. Unmatched junction bases numbered 11, after V lost 8 bases and J lost 2 bases. The CDR3 is made up of 15 amino acids. The germline V gene has CDR1 SGHVT and CDR2 SQSDAQ. DNA for the CDR3: TGTGCCAGCCGCCAGCTAGCGGTAATACAAGAGACCCAGTACTTC. Translation: CASRQLAVIQETQYF.

This clonotype has a count of ten or more. The chain is built from TRBV29-1 and TRBJ2-1; a possible D gene is TRBD2 (5 bases). Germline V gene lookup returns CDR1 SQVTM and CDR2 ANQGSEA. The CDR3 extends over 17 amino acids. Trimming left V 5 bases short and J 0 bases short, with 20 bases between. Here the CDR3 DNA reads TGCAGCGTTTCAAATCCCCTTCGGGGTCGCTCCTACAATGAGCAGTTCTTC. It yields the protein CSVSNPLRGRSYNEQFF.

About this clonotype itself: At one of its ends the junction is not consistent with the germline gene, which may arise from a read error. This chain uses TRBV7-7 with TRBJ2-6; the match to TRBD2 covers 7 bases. Germline CDR1 SSHAT, CDR2 FNYEAQ (reference sequence). The CDR3 runs 15 residues. CDR3 in amino acids: CASSTDSGGANVLTF. CDR3 nucleotide sequence: TGTGCTAGCAGCACCGATAGCGGGGGGGCCAACGTCCTGACTTTC.